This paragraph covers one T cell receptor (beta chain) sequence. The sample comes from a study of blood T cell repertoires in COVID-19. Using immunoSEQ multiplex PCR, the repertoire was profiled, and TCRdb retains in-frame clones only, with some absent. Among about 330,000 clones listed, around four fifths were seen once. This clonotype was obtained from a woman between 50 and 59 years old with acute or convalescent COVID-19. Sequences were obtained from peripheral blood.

The CDR3 DNA follows: TGTGCCAGCAATCCAAACCAAGACAGGGTTTCACCCCTCCACTTT. As protein: CASNPNQDRVSPLHF. The chain has TRBV6-1 and TRBJ1-6; 7 nucleotides line up with TRBD1. The ends lost 7 bases at V and 9 bases at J; junction bases unmatched: 12. The germline V gene has CDR1 MNHNS and CDR2 SASEGT. CDR3 length: 15 amino acids.